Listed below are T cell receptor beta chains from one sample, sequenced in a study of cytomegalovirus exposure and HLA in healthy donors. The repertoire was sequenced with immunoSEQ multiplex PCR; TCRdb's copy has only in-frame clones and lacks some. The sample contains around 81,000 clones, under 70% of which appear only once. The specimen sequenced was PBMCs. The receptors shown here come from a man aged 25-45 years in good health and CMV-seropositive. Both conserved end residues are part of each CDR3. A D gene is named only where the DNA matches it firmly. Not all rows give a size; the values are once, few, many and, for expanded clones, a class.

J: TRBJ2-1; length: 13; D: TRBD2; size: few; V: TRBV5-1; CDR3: CASKRDSYNEQFF; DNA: TGCGCCAGCAAGCGGGATTCCTACAATGAGCAGTTCTTC
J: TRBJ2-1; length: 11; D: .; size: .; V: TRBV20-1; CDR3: CSALRYNEQFF; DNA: TGCAGTGCCCTGCGGTACAATGAGCAGTTCTTC
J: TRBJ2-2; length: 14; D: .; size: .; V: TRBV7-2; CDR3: CASSLDLVTGELFF; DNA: TGTGCCAGCAGCTTAGATCTTGTCACCGGGGAGCTGTTTTTT
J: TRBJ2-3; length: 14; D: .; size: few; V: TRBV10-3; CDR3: CAISESGDTDTQYF; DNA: TGTGCCATCAGTGAGTCCGGTGACACAGATACGCAGTATTTT
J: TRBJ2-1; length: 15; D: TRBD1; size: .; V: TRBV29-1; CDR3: CSVEGGTGGSGEQFF; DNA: TGCAGCGTTGAAGGCGGGACAGGGGGTTCAGGTGAGCAGTTCTTC
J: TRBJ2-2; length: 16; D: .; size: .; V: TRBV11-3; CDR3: CASSPGLVANTGELFF; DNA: TGTGCCAGCAGCCCTGGACTGGTCGCGAACACCGGGGAGCTGTTTTTT
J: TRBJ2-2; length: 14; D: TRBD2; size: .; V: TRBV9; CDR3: CASTRGGETGELFF; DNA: TGTGCCAGCACTCGGGGAGGGGAAACCGGGGAGCTGTTTTTT
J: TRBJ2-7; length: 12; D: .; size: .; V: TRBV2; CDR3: CASRGAAYEQYF; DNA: TGTGCCAGCAGGGGGGCCGCCTACGAGCAGTACTTC
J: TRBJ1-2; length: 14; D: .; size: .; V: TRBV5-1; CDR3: CASSLEPGVYGYTF; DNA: TGCGCCAGCAGCTTGGAACCAGGGGTCTATGGCTACACCTTC
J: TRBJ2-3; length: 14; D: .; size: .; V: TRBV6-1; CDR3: CASSEQGRGDTQYF; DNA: TGTGCCAGCAGTGAACAGGGGAGGGGAGATACGCAGTATTTT
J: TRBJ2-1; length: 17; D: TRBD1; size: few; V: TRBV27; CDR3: CASSLSRTGNSYNEQFF; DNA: TGTGCCAGCAGTTTATCGAGGACAGGAAACTCCTACAATGAGCAGTTCTTC